This TCR beta chain was retrieved from a study of CXCR3-negative and CXCR3-positive naive CD8 T cells. UMI labels and 5' RACE were used to prepare the TRB cDNA libraries. TCRdb reprocessed the 5' RACE reads, keeping one entry per CDR3 protein, no DNA. This sample's table has 20,000 to 25,000 distinct CDR3 sequences. The specimen was memory CD8+ T cells from blood. The TCR originated in a human donor in good health. Some clones in this sample may be carry-over from other donors' samples.

The CDR3 loop is CSARGPPVYGIQPQHF. The chain uses TRBV20-1 and TRBJ1-5; TCRdb calls TRBD1, which cannot be checked without DNA. The germline V gene encodes CDR1 DFQATT and CDR2 SNEGSKA (reference sequence). The CDR3 runs to 16 residues.